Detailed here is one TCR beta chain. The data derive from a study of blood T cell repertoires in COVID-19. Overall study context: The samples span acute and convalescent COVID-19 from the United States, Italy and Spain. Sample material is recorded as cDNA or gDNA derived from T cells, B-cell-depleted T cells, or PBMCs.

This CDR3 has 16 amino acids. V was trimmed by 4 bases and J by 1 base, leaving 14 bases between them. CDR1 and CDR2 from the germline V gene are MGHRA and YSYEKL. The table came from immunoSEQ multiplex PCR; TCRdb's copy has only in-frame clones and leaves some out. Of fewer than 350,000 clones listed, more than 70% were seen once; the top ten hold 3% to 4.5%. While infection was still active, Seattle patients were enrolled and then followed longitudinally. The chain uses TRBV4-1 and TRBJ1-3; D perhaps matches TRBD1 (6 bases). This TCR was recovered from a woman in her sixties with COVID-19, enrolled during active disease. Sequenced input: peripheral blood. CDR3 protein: CASSPYREGSGNTIYF. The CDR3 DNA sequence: TGCGCCAGCAGCCCGTACAGGGAAGGTTCTGGAAACACCATATATTTT.